A selection of T cell receptor beta chains follows, all from one sample in a study of identifying expanded T cells in peripheral blood. TCRdb's table, derived via immunoSEQ multiplex PCR, lists solely in-frame clones and lacks some. The repertoire holds some 90,000 clones, with more than 75% as singletons. Sample: blood. Receptors originate from a person aged 18 to 75 in good health. The CDR3 runs from the conserved cysteine through the conserved F or W. D genes are given only for firm matches. Size is omitted from some rows. Given values are once, few, many or a class for expanded clones.

clone_size: NA
d_call: NA
v_call: TRBV5-6
j_call: TRBJ2-2
cdr3_aa: CASSLGQALLGELFF
cdr3_nt: TGTGCCAGCAGCTTGGGACAGGCATTACTCGGGGAGCTGTTTTTT

clone_size: NA
d_call: TRBD1
v_call: TRBV6-5
j_call: TRBJ2-7
cdr3_aa: CASSQDRGSYEQYF
cdr3_nt: TGTGCCAGCAGCCAAGACAGGGGCTCCTACGAGCAGTACTTC

clone_size: NA
d_call: NA
v_call: TRBV6-1
j_call: TRBJ2-7
cdr3_aa: CASSPLYEQYF
cdr3_nt: TGTGCCAGCAGTCCTTTATACGAGCAGTACTTC

clone_size: NA
d_call: NA
v_call: TRBV2
j_call: TRBJ2-2
cdr3_aa: CASSDRGHINTGELFF
cdr3_nt: TGTGCCAGCAGTGATCGGGGACACATCAACACCGGGGAGCTGTTTTTT

clone_size: NA
d_call: TRBD2
v_call: TRBV2
j_call: TRBJ2-6
cdr3_aa: CASSVRGMGANVLTF
cdr3_nt: TGTGCCAGCAGTGTGCGGGGGATGGGGGCCAACGTCCTGACTTTC

clone_size: NA
d_call: NA
v_call: TRBV19
j_call: TRBJ1-4
cdr3_aa: CASSSDRPNEKLFF
cdr3_nt: TGTGCCAGTAGCAGTGACAGACCTAATGAAAAACTGTTTTTT

clone_size: once
d_call: TRBD1
v_call: TRBV7-2
j_call: TRBJ1-2
cdr3_aa: CASSSRRDSYHGYTF
cdr3_nt: TGTGCCAGCAGCTCACGGAGGGACAGCTACCATGGCTACACCTTC

clone_size: NA
d_call: NA
v_call: TRBV9
j_call: TRBJ2-1
cdr3_aa: CASSVSGYHYNEQFF
cdr3_nt: TGTGCCAGCAGCGTATCAGGCTACCACTACAATGAGCAGTTCTTC

clone_size: once
d_call: NA
v_call: TRBV7-2
j_call: TRBJ2-7
cdr3_aa: CASSPPFYFDRSSYEQYF
cdr3_nt: TGTGCCAGCAGCCCCCCCTTTTACTTCGACAGGAGTTCCTACGAGCAGTACTTC

clone_size: NA
d_call: NA
v_call: TRBV11-3
j_call: TRBJ2-1
cdr3_aa: CASSLSLSSYNEQFF
cdr3_nt: TGTGCCAGCAGCTTATCCCTAAGCTCCTACAATGAGCAGTTCTTC

clone_size: NA
d_call: NA
v_call: TRBV4-1
j_call: TRBJ2-3
cdr3_aa: CASSQDWATDTQYF
cdr3_nt: TGCGCCAGCAGCCAAGATTGGGCCACAGATACGCAGTATTTT

clone_size: NA
d_call: NA
v_call: TRBV25-1
j_call: TRBJ1-4
cdr3_aa: CASSEGRLSTNEKLFF
cdr3_nt: TGTGCCAGCAGTGAAGGCAGGCTCTCAACTAATGAAAAACTGTTTTTT

clone_size: NA
d_call: NA
v_call: TRBV27
j_call: TRBJ2-7
cdr3_aa: CASREGRRQYF
cdr3_nt: TGTGCCAGCAGGGAGGGGCGTCGGCAGTACTTC

clone_size: NA
d_call: NA
v_call: TRBV7-2
j_call: TRBJ2-1
cdr3_aa: CASSLDHNEQFF
cdr3_nt: TGTGCCAGCAGCTTAGATCACAATGAGCAGTTCTTC

clone_size: NA
d_call: NA
v_call: TRBV4-1
j_call: TRBJ1-2
cdr3_aa: CASSQDRQGYNGYTF
cdr3_nt: TGCGCCAGCAGCCAAGATCGCCAGGGTTATAATGGCTACACCTTC

clone_size: NA
d_call: NA
v_call: TRBV28
j_call: TRBJ1-1
cdr3_aa: CASSWAGSGSEAFF
cdr3_nt: TGTGCCAGCAGTTGGGCAGGATCGGGATCTGAAGCTTTCTTT

clone_size: NA
d_call: TRBD1
v_call: TRBV6-6
j_call: TRBJ1-5
cdr3_aa: CASSLGTGGQQPQHF
cdr3_nt: TGTGCCAGCAGCCTTGGGACAGGGGGCCAGCAGCCCCAGCATTTT

clone_size: once
d_call: NA
v_call: TRBV20-1
j_call: TRBJ2-5
cdr3_aa: CSASKETQYF
cdr3_nt: TGCAGTGCCTCGAAAGAGACCCAGTACTTC

clone_size: once
d_call: NA
v_call: TRBV6-1
j_call: TRBJ2-1
cdr3_aa: CASRRPRLNEQFF
cdr3_nt: TGTGCCAGCAGGAGACCCCGGCTCAATGAGCAGTTCTTC

clone_size: NA
d_call: NA
v_call: TRBV27
j_call: TRBJ1-2
cdr3_aa: CASSFKENYGYTF
cdr3_nt: TGTGCCAGCAGTTTTAAGGAGAACTATGGCTACACCTTC

clone_size: once
d_call: TRBD1
v_call: TRBV29-1
j_call: TRBJ1-2
cdr3_aa: CSVGQSKTGVGGYTF
cdr3_nt: TGCAGCGTTGGCCAATCGAAGACAGGGGTGGGTGGCTACACCTTC

clone_size: NA
d_call: NA
v_call: TRBV4-3
j_call: TRBJ2-5
cdr3_aa: CASSQGGVSTGETQYF
cdr3_nt: TGCGCCAGCAGCCAAGGTGGGGTCTCAACAGGAGAGACCCAGTACTTC

clone_size: NA
d_call: NA
v_call: TRBV29-1
j_call: TRBJ1-5
cdr3_aa: CSVEGSGDQPQHF
cdr3_nt: TGCAGCGTTGAAGGGAGCGGGGATCAGCCCCAGCATTTT

clone_size: NA
d_call: NA
v_call: TRBV2
j_call: TRBJ1-2
cdr3_aa: CASSGTAAYGYTF
cdr3_nt: TGTGCCAGCAGTGGGACGGCGGCCTATGGCTACACCTTC

clone_size: NA
d_call: NA
v_call: TRBV6-1
j_call: TRBJ2-7
cdr3_aa: CASRNPLTYEQYF
cdr3_nt: TGTGCCAGCAGGAACCCCTTAACCTACGAGCAGTACTTC

clone_size: NA
d_call: TRBD1
v_call: TRBV19
j_call: TRBJ1-6
cdr3_aa: CASSMLGQASSPLHF
cdr3_nt: TGTGCCAGTAGTATGTTGGGACAGGCGAGTTCACCCCTCCACTTT

clone_size: NA
d_call: NA
v_call: TRBV5-1
j_call: TRBJ2-1
cdr3_aa: CASSLAERVYNEQFF
cdr3_nt: TGCGCCAGCAGCTTGGCCGAGAGGGTATACAATGAGCAGTTCTTC

clone_size: NA
d_call: NA
v_call: TRBV4-3
j_call: TRBJ1-2
cdr3_aa: CASSQELGGGNTF
cdr3_nt: TGCGCCAGCAGCCAAGAGCTGGGCGGAGGCAACACCTTC

clone_size: once
d_call: NA
v_call: TRBV6-1
j_call: TRBJ1-2
cdr3_aa: CASSVKVGVNYGYTF
cdr3_nt: TGTGCCAGCAGTGTTAAGGTGGGGGTTAACTATGGCTACACCTTC

clone_size: NA
d_call: NA
v_call: TRBV7-8
j_call: TRBJ2-1
cdr3_aa: CASTVGVGSYNEQFF
cdr3_nt: TGTGCCAGCACCGTAGGAGTGGGCTCCTACAATGAGCAGTTCTTC

clone_size: NA
d_call: NA
v_call: TRBV7-2
j_call: TRBJ2-2
cdr3_aa: CASRDSFVPGELFF
cdr3_nt: TGTGCCAGCAGGGACAGTTTCGTACCCGGGGAGCTGTTTTTT

clone_size: NA
d_call: TRBD2
v_call: TRBV6-5
j_call: TRBJ2-5
cdr3_aa: CASSRSGWVGETQYF
cdr3_nt: TGTGCCAGCAGCCGTAGCGGGTGGGTTGGAGAGACCCAGTACTTC

clone_size: NA
d_call: NA
v_call: TRBV2
j_call: TRBJ1-4
cdr3_aa: CASKLGRNNEKLFF
cdr3_nt: TGTGCCAGCAAACTGGGACGGAATAATGAAAAACTGTTTTTT

clone_size: few
d_call: NA
v_call: TRBV5-1
j_call: TRBJ2-1
cdr3_aa: CASSLRESGEYNEQFF
cdr3_nt: TGCGCCAGCAGCTTGAGGGAATCAGGTGAATACAATGAGCAGTTCTTC

clone_size: few
d_call: NA
v_call: TRBV30
j_call: TRBJ1-6
cdr3_aa: CAWSVGTLDVRPLHF
cdr3_nt: TGTGCCTGGAGTGTAGGTACCCTAGACGTTCGTCCCCTCCACTTT

clone_size: NA
d_call: TRBD1
v_call: TRBV5-4
j_call: TRBJ2-5
cdr3_aa: CASSPGQAGETQYF
cdr3_nt: TGTGCCAGCAGCCCCGGACAGGCGGGAGAGACCCAGTACTTC

clone_size: NA
d_call: NA
v_call: TRBV5-1
j_call: TRBJ1-2
cdr3_aa: CASSPSTGTKSGYTF
cdr3_nt: TGCGCCAGCAGCCCCTCTACCGGGACGAAGAGCGGCTACACCTTC

clone_size: once
d_call: NA
v_call: TRBV5-1
j_call: TRBJ1-2
cdr3_aa: CASSRFERTGYGYTF
cdr3_nt: TGCGCCAGCAGCCGATTTGAGAGGACGGGCTATGGCTACACCTTC

clone_size: NA
d_call: NA
v_call: TRBV4-1
j_call: TRBJ2-1
cdr3_aa: CASSQDWHGSYNEQFF
cdr3_nt: TGCGCCAGCAGCCAAGATTGGCACGGCTCCTACAATGAGCAGTTCTTC

clone_size: NA
d_call: NA
v_call: TRBV7-2
j_call: TRBJ1-5
cdr3_aa: CASSLVENQPQHF
cdr3_nt: TGTGCCAGCAGCTTAGTAGAGAATCAGCCCCAGCATTTT

clone_size: NA
d_call: NA
v_call: TRBV18
j_call: TRBJ1-3
cdr3_aa: CASSPFGGRDIGNTIYF
cdr3_nt: TGTGCCAGCTCACCGTTCGGTGGCAGGGATATTGGAAACACCATATATTTT